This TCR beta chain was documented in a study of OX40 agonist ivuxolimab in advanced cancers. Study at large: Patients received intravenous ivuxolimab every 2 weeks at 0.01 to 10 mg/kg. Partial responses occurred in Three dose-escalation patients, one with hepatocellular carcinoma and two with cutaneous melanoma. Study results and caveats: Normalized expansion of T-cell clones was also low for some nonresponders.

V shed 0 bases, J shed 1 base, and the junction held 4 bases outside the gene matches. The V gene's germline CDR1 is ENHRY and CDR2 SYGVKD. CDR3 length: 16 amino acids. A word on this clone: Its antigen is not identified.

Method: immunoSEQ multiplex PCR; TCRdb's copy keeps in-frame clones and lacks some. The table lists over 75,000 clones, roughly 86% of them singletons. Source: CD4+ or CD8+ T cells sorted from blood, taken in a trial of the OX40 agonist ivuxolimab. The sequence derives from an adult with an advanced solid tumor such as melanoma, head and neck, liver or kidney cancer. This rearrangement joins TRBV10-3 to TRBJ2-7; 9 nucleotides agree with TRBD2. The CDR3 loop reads CAISESSLAGSYEQYF. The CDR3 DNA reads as TGTGCCATCAGTGAGTCTTCGCTAGCGGGATCCTACGAGCAGTACTTC.